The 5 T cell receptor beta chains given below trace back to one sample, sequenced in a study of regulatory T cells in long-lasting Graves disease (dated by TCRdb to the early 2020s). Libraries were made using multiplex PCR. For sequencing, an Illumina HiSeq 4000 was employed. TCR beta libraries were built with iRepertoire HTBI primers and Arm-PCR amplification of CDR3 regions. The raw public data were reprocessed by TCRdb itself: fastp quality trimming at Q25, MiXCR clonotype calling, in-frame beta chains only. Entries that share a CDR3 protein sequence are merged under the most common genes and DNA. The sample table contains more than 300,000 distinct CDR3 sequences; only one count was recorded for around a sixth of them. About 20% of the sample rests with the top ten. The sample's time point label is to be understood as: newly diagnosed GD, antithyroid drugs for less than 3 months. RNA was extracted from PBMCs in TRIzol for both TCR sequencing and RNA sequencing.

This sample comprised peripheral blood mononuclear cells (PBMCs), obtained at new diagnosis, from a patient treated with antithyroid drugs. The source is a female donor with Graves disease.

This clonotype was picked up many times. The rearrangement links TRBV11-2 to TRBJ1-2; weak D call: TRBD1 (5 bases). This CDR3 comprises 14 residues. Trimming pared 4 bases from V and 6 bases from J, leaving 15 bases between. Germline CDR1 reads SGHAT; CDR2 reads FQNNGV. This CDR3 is CASSSKRDGHGYTF. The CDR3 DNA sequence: TGTGCCAGCAGCTCGAAACGGGACGGGCATGGCTACACCTTC.

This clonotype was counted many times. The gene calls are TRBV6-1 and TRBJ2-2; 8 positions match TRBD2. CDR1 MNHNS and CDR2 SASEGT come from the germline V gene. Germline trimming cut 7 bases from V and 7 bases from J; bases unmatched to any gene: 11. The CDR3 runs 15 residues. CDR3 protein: CASTETSDSYGELFF. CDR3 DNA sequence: TGTGCCAGCACCGAGACTAGCGACTCCTACGGGGAGCTGTTTTTT.

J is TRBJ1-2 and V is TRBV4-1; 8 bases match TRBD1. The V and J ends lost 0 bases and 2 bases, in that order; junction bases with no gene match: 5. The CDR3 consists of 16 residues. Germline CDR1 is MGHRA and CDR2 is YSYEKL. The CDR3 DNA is TGCGCCAGCAGCCAAGATCCCCAGGGGGCAAACTATGGCTACACCTTC. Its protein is CASSQDPQGANYGYTF.

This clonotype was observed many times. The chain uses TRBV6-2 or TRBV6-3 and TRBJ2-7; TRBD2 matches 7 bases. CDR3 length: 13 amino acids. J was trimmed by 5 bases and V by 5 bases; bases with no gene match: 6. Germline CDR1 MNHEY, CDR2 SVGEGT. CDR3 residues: CASSGRDRNEQYF. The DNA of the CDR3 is TGTGCCAGCAGTGGGAGGGATCGCAACGAGCAGTACTTC.

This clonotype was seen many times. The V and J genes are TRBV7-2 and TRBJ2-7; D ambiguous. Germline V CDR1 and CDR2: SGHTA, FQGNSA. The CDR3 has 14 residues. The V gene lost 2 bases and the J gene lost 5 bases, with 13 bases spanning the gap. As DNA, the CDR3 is TGTGCCAGCAGCTTACAAGCAAAAGGACACGAGCAGTACTTC. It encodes CASSLQAKGHEQYF.